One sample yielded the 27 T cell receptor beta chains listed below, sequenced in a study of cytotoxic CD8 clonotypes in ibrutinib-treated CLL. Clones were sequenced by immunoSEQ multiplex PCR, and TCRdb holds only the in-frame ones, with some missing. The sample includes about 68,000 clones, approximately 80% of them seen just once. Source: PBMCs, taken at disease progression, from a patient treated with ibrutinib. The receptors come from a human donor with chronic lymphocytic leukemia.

CDR3 DNA: TGTGCCAGTAGTGTTCTACCGGGACAGGGATTTAGGGCTTTCTTT. Translating it yields CASSVLPGQGFRAFF. The chain recombines TRBV19 with TRBJ1-1; 9 nucleotides line up with TRBD1. J lost 11 bases, V lost 5 bases, and 15 bases had no gene match. The CDR3 runs to 15 residues. Germline CDR1 LNHDA, CDR2 SQIVND (reference sequence).

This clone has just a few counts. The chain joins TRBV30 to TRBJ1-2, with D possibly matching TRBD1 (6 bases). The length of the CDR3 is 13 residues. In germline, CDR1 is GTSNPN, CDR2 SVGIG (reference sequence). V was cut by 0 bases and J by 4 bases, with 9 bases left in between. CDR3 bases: TGTGCCTGGAGTGTACAACAGGGCTATGGCTACACCTTC. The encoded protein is CAWSVQQGYGYTF.

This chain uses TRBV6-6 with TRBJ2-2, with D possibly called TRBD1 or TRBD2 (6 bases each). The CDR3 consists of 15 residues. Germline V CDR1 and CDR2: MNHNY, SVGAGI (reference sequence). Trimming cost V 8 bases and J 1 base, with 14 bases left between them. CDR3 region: CASSIGGRNTGELFF. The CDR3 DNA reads TGTGCCAGCTCCATAGGGGGGAGGAACACCGGGGAGCTGTTTTTT.

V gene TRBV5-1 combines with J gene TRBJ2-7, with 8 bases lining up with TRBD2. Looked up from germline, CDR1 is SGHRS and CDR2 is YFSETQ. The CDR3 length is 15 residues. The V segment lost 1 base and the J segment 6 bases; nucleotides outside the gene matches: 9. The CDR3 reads CASSLSGGPSFEQYF. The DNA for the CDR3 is TGCGCCAGCAGCTTGTCGGGAGGGCCTTCTTTCGAGCAGTACTTC.

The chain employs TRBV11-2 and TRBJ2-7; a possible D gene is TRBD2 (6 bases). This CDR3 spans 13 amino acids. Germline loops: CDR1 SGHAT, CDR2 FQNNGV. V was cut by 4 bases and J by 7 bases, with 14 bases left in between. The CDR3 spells CASSSGGAGEQYF. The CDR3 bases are TGTGCCAGCAGCTCAGGTGGGGCGGGGGAGCAGTACTTC.

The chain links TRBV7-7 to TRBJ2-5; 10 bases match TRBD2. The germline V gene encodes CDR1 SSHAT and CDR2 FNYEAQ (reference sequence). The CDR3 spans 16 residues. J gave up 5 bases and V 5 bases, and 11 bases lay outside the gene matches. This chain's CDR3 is CASSQSGLAVWETQYF. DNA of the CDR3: TGTGCCAGCAGCCAAAGCGGACTAGCGGTTTGGGAGACCCAGTACTTC.

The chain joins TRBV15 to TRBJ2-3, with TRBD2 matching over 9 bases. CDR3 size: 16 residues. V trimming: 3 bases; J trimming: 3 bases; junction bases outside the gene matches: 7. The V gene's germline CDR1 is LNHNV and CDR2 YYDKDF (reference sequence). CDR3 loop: CATSRGTSQGTDTQYF. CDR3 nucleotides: TGTGCCACCAGCAGGGGGACTAGCCAGGGGACAGATACGCAGTATTTT.

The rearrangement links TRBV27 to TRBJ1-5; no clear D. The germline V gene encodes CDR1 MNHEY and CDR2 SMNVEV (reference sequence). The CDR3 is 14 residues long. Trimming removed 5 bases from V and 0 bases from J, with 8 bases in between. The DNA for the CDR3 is TGTGCCAGCAGTCCACAGCATAGCAATCAGCCCCAGCATTTT. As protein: CASSPQHSNQPQHF.

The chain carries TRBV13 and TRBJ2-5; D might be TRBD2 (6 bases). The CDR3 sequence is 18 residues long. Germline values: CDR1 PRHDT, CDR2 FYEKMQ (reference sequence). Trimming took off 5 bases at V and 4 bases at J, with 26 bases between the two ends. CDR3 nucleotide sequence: TGTGCCAGCAGCCGCCTAACTAGCTGGGGTACTCAGGGAGAGACCCAGTACTTC. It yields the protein CASSRLTSWGTQGETQYF.

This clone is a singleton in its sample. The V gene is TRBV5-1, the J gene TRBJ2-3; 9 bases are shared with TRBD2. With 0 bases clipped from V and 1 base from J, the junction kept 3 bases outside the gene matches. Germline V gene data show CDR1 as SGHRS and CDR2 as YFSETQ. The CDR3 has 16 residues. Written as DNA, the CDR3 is TGCGCCAGCAGCTTGGGAGCTAGCGGGGGCACAGATACGCAGTATTTT. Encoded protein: CASSLGASGGTDTQYF.

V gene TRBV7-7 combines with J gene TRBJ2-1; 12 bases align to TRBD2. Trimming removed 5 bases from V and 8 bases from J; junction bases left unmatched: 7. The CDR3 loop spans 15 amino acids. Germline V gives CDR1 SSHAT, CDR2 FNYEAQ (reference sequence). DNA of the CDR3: TGTGCCAGCAGCCTGACTAGCGGGGGACGGGATGAGCAGTTCTTC. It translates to CASSLTSGGRDEQFF. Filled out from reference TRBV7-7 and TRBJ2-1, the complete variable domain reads GAGVSQSPRYKVTKRGQDVTLRCDPISSHATLYWYQQALGQGPEFLTYFNYEAQPDKSGLPSDRFSAERPEGSISTLTIQRTEQRDSAMYRCASSLTSGGRDEQFFGPGTRLTVL.

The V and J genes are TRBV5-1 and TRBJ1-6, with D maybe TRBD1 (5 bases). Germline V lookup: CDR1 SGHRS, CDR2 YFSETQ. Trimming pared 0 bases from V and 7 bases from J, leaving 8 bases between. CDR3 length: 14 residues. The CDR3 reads CASSLGGPNSPLHF. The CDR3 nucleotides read TGCGCCAGCAGCTTGGGGGGACCCAATTCACCCCTCCACTTT. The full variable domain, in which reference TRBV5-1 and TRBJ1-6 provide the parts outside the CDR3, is KAGVTQTPRYLIKTRGQQVTLSCSPISGHRSVSWYQQTPGQGLQFLFEYFSETQRNKGNFPGRFSGRQFSNSRSEMNVSTLELGDSALYLCASSLGGPNSPLHFGNGTRLTVT.

CDR3 in amino acids: CASSPGQPTAGYTF. In DNA form, the CDR3 reads TGTGCCAGCAGCCCAGGACAGCCCACCGCTGGCTACACCTTC. The chain recombines TRBV7-9 with TRBJ1-2, with D possibly matching TRBD1 (6 bases). Trimming removed 5 bases at V and 7 bases at J, with 17 bases between. Germline-derived CDR1 and CDR2 are SEHNR and FQNEAQ (reference sequence). This CDR3 has 14 amino acids. Variable domain in full (rest from reference TRBV7-9 and TRBJ1-2): DTGVSQNPRHKITKRGQNVTFRCDPISEHNRLYWYRQTLGQGPEFLTYFQNEAQLEKSRLLSDRFSAERPKGSFSTLEIQRTEQGDSAMYLCASSPGQPTAGYTFGSGTRLTVV.

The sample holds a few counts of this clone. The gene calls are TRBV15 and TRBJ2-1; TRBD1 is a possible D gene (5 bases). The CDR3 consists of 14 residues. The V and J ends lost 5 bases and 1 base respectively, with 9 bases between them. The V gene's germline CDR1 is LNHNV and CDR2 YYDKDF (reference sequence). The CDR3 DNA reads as TGTGCCACCAGCGAGACAGCATCCTACAATGAGCAGTTCTTC. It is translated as CATSETASYNEQFF.

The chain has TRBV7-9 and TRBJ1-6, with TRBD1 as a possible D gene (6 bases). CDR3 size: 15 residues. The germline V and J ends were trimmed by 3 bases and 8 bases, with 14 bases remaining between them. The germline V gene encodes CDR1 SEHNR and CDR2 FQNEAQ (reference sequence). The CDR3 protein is CASSFDRLEYSPLHF. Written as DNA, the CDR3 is TGTGCCAGCAGCTTCGACAGGTTGGAATATTCACCCCTCCACTTT.

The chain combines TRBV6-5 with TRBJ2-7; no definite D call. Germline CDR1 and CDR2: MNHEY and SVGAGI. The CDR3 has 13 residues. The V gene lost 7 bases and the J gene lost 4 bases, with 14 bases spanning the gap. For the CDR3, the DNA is TGTGCCAGCACCCCCGAATTCTTTTACGAGCAGTACTTC. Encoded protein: CASTPEFFYEQYF.

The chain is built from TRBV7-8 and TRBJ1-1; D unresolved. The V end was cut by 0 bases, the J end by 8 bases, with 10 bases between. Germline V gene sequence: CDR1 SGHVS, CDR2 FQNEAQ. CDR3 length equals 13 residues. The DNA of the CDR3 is TGTGCCAGCAGCTTAGCGGAGCGAAGAGAAGCTTTCTTT. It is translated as CASSLAERREAFF.

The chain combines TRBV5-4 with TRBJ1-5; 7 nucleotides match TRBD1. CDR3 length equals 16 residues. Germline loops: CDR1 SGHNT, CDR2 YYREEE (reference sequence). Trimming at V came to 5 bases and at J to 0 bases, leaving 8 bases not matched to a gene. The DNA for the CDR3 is TGTGCCAGCAGTTCTGGAGGGGGCACTAGCAATCAGCCCCAGCATTTT. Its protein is CASSSGGGTSNQPQHF.

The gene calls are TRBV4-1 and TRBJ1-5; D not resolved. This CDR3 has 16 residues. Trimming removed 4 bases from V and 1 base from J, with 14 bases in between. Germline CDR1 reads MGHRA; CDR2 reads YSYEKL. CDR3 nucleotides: TGCGCCAGCAGCCCCATACGGGGTTCCAGCAATCAGCCCCAGCATTTT. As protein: CASSPIRGSSNQPQHF.

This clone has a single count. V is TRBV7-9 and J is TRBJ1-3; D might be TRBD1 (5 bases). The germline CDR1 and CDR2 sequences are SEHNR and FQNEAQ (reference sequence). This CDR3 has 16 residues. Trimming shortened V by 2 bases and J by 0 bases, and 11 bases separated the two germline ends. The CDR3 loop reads CASSLNGGSSGNTIYF. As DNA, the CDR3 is TGTGCCAGCAGCTTAAACGGGGGATCCTCTGGAAACACCATATATTTT.

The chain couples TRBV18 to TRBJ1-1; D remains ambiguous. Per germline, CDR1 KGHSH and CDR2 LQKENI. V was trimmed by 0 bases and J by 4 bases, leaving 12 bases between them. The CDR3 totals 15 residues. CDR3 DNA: TGTGCCAGCTCACCACCGAACATTGTGGGCACTGAAGCTTTCTTT. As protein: CASSPPNIVGTEAFF.

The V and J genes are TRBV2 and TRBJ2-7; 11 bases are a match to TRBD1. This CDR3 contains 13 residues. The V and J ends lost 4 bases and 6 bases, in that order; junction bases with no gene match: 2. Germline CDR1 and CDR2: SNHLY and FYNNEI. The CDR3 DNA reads TGTGCCAGCAGTGGGGGACAGGGGGGCGAGCAGTACTTC. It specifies CASSGGQGGEQYF. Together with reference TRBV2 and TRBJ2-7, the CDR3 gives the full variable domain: EPEVTQTPSHQVTQMGQEVILRCVPISNHLYFYWYRQILGQKVEFLVSFYNNEISEKSEIFDDQFSVERPDGSNFTLKIRSTKLEDSAMYFCASSGGQGGEQYFGPGTRLTVT.

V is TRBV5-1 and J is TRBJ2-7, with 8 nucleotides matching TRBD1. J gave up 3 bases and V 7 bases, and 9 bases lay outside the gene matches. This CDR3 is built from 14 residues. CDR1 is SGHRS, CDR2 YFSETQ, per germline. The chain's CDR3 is CASGRDRSLYEQYF. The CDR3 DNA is TGCGCCAGCGGGCGGGACAGGTCCCTCTACGAGCAGTACTTC. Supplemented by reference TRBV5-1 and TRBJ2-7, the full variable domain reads KAGVTQTPRYLIKTRGQQVTLSCSPISGHRSVSWYQQTPGQGLQFLFEYFSETQRNKGNFPGRFSGRQFSNSRSEMNVSTLELGDSALYLCASGRDRSLYEQYFGPGTRLTVT.

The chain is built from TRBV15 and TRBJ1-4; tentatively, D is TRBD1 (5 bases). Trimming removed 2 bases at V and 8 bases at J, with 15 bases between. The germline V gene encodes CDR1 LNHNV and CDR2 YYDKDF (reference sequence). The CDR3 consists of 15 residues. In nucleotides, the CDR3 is TGTGCCACCAGCAGATTACAGGTATTCGGCGAAAAACTGTTTTTT. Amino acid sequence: CATSRLQVFGEKLFF.

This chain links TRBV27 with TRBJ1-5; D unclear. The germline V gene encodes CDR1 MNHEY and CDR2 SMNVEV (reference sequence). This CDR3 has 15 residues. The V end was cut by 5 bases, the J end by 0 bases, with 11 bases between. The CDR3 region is CASSNKGVSNQPQHF. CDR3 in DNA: TGTGCCAGCAGTAATAAGGGAGTTAGCAATCAGCCCCAGCATTTT.

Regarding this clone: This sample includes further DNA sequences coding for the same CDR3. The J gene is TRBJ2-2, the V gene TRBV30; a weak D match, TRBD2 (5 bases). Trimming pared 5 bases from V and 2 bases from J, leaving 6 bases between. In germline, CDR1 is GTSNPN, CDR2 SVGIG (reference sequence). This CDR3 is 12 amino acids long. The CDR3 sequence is CAWGGNTGELFF. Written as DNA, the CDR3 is TGTGCCTGGGGAGGAAACACCGGGGAGCTGTTTTTT.

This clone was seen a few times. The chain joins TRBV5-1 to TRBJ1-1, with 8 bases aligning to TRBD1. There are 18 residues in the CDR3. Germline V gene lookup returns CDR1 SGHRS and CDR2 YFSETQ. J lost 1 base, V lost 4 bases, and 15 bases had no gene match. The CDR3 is CASSRGATTGGRNTEAFF. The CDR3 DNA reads TGCGCCAGCAGCAGGGGAGCGACTACAGGGGGTCGGAACACTGAAGCTTTCTTT.